Listed below are T cell receptor beta chains from one sample, sequenced in a study of vaccination and CD4 T cells after COVID-19. No antigens are known for them. TCRdb re-called the PCR reads through MiXCR, storing one row per CDR3 protein. The sample gives about 19,000 distinct CDR3 sequences, just over 55% of which show up once; roughly 10% is in the top ten. The material sequenced was CD4+ T cells from blood, cultured in vitro. The receptor set was obtained from a human donor who had recovered from COVID-19. Both conserved end residues are part of each CDR3. The D gene is left open where the match is weak. For some rows the clone size is stated as once, few or many, or as a class when expanded; others skip it.

D: NA; V: TRBV7-9; J: TRBJ1-2; size: NA; DNA: TGTGCCAGCAGCTTAGGGGCCTCCTCGGTCACGGGCGGCTACACCTTC; CDR3: CASSLGASSVTGGYTF
D: TRBD2; V: TRBV6-2/TRBV6-3; J: TRBJ2-1; size: NA; DNA: TGTGCCAGCAGGCTACTAGCGGGAGTGGATAATGAGCAGTTCTTC; CDR3: CASRLLAGVDNEQFF
D: TRBD2; V: TRBV10-3; J: TRBJ2-7; size: NA; DNA: TGTGCCAGTGCGCGGGAGGGAACGAACGAGCAGTACTTC; CDR3: CASAREGTNEQYF
D: NA; V: TRBV7-8; J: TRBJ1-6; size: NA; DNA: TGTGCCAGCAGACCCACCGGAGGGCAGCTAAATTCACCCCTCCACTTT; CDR3: CASRPTGGQLNSPLHF
D: NA; V: TRBV19; J: TRBJ1-1; size: few; DNA: TGTGCCAGTAGTATTGGGACCCTTGAAGCTTTCTTT; CDR3: CASSIGTLEAFF
D: NA; V: TRBV7-2; J: TRBJ2-3; size: NA; DNA: TGTGCCAGCAGCTTATTGCACAGCACAGATACGCAGTATTTT; CDR3: CASSLLHSTDTQYF
D: NA; V: TRBV11-3; J: TRBJ1-2; size: NA; DNA: TGTGCCAGCAGCCCCCCGGTCGGGTATGGCTACACCTTC; CDR3: CASSPPVGYGYTF
D: TRBD1; V: TRBV19; J: TRBJ2-2; size: few; DNA: TGTGCCAGTAGTCCCTTGGGGACAGCCGGGGAGCTGTTTTTT; CDR3: CASSPLGTAGELFF
D: NA; V: TRBV9; J: TRBJ2-2; size: NA; DNA: TGTGCCAGCAGCGTAGCTCACCCCACCGGGGAGCTGTTTTTT; CDR3: CASSVAHPTGELFF
D: NA; V: TRBV7-6; J: TRBJ2-1; size: NA; DNA: TGTGCTAGCAGCTTAGACGGGGGCCGGTACAATGAGCAGTTCTTC; CDR3: CASSLDGGRYNEQFF